A selection of T cell receptor beta chains follows, all from one sample in a study of T cell responses to AZD1222 COVID-19 vaccine. Generated by immunoSEQ multiplex PCR, the TCRdb table keeps only in-frame clones and is missing some. The sample includes 140,000 to 150,000 clones, about 90% of them seen just once. Sequenced material: peripheral blood, taken 28 days after the second dose of the MenACWY control vaccine. These receptors were obtained from an adult who received the MenACWY meningococcal vaccine as a control. The CDR3 runs from the conserved cysteine through the conserved F or W. The D gene is left open where the match is weak. The listing skips clone size in some rows; elsewhere it reads once, few, many or a size class.

TRBD1	TRBV4-1	-	TRBJ2-5	TGCGCCAGCAGCCAAGACCCACAAGGTGGGACAGGGAACCAAGAGACCCAGTACTTC	CASSQDPQGGTGNQETQYF
-	TRBV7-2	-	TRBJ2-7	TGTGCCAGCAGCTTACAGAGGGACTCTGAGCAGTACTTC	CASSLQRDSEQYF
-	TRBV24-1	-	TRBJ2-7	TGTGCCACCAGGGGGGTTTTCGGCGAGCAGTACTTC	CATRGVFGEQYF
-	TRBV28	once	TRBJ2-3	TGTGCCAGCAGTTTGGGGACGGAAACTAGCACAGATACGCAGTATTTT	CASSLGTETSTDTQYF
-	TRBV5-4	-	TRBJ1-1	TGTGCCAGCAGCTTGGAGACAACGCGAAACACTGAAGCTTTCTTT	CASSLETTRNTEAFF
-	TRBV20-1	-	TRBJ2-7	TGCAGTGCTAGCCGAGGGTTCGAGCAGTACTTC	CSASRGFEQYF
-	TRBV2	-	TRBJ1-6	TGTGCCAGCAGTGTGGACGGGCGGAATTCACCCCTCCACTTT	CASSVDGRNSPLHF
-	TRBV6-5	-	TRBJ2-1	TGTGCCAGCAGTTACGGTATGGGTAGCGCGAATGAGCAGTTCTTC	CASSYGMGSANEQFF
TRBD1	TRBV20-1	-	TRBJ2-7	TGCAGTGCAGCAACAGGGGTCGAGCAGTACTTC	CSAATGVEQYF
-	TRBV28	few	TRBJ1-1	TGTGCCAGCAGTTTCTGGTTGATGAACACTGAAGCTTTCTTT	CASSFWLMNTEAFF
TRBD2	TRBV7-2	-	TRBJ2-7	TGTGCCAGCAGCTTTACCGCCCTAGCGGGAGGGTTGAAAGAGCAGTACTTC	CASSFTALAGGLKEQYF
-	TRBV5-1	-	TRBJ2-7	TGCGCCAGCAGCTTGGAGTCAGGGACCCTCTACGAGCAGTACTTC	CASSLESGTLYEQYF
TRBD2	TRBV12-5	once	TRBJ2-3	TGTGCTAGTGGCCCGGGACTAGCGGGAGGGCGGGGGGATACGCAGTATTTT	CASGPGLAGGRGDTQYF
-	TRBV5-5	-	TRBJ1-2	TGTGCCAGCAGCTTCAAAGTGAGCAGAGACTATGGCTACACCTTC	CASSFKVSRDYGYTF
TRBD2	TRBV9	-	TRBJ2-5	TGTGCCAGCAGCCTCTCCGGGGGGTTCCAAGAGACCCAGTACTTC	CASSLSGGFQETQYF
TRBD1	TRBV4-3	-	TRBJ2-7	TGCGCCAGCAGCCAAGGACAGGGCTCCTACGAGCAGTACTTC	CASSQGQGSYEQYF
TRBD1	TRBV11-3	-	TRBJ2-7	TGTGCCAGCAGCTCGGGACAGGGGACAGTGCAGTACTTC	CASSSGQGTVQYF
-	TRBV27	-	TRBJ1-2	TGTGCCAGCAGTTTATCATCGGACGAGGGCTACACCTTC	CASSLSSDEGYTF
-	TRBV4-3	-	TRBJ1-5	TGCGCCAGCAGCCAAGATATGGGGCAGCCCCAGCATTTT	CASSQDMGQPQHF
-	TRBV7-9	-	TRBJ1-2	TGTGCCAGCAGCTTAGAGGGCGGAAACTATGGCTACACCTTC	CASSLEGGNYGYTF
-	TRBV19	-	TRBJ1-3	TGTGCCAGTAGTAGCTTCTTAAGCTCTGGAAACACCATATATTTT	CASSSFLSSGNTIYF
-	TRBV9	-	TRBJ1-6	TGTGCCAGCAGCGTCGAGAGGCATAATTCACCCCTCCACTTT	CASSVERHNSPLHF
-	TRBV6-2/TRBV6-3	-	TRBJ1-5	TGTGCCAGCAGTCCCCGGCTCGGGAATAGCAATCAGCCCCAGCATTTT	CASSPRLGNSNQPQHF
-	TRBV23-1	-	TRBJ1-6	TGCGCCAGCAGGCCCCTCGCCCTACCTCTTGACAGCCCAGGTATCGCCCTCCACTTT	CASRPLALPLDSPGIALHF
TRBD1	TRBV7-9	-	TRBJ1-5	TGTGCCAGCAGCATACAGGGGAATCAGCCCCAGCATTTT	CASSIQGNQPQHF
-	TRBV28	-	TRBJ2-1	TGTGCCAGCAGTCCTGAGCCCTCCTACAATGAGCAGTTCTTC	CASSPEPSYNEQFF
-	TRBV18	once	TRBJ1-2	TGTGCCAGCTCACCTGGACAGAATTATGGCTACACCTTC	CASSPGQNYGYTF
-	TRBV7-3	-	TRBJ1-5	TGTGCCAGCAGCTCCTGGGGGGGTCAGCCCCAGCATTTT	CASSSWGGQPQHF
-	TRBV7-2	-	TRBJ2-3	TGTGCCAGCAGCTTAGGAGGGGACTCCTTTAGCACAGATACGCAGTATTTT	CASSLGGDSFSTDTQYF
TRBD2	TRBV7-2	once	TRBJ2-1	TGTGCCAGCAGCCGTAGGGCCAGCGGGGGGGCGGGTGAGCAGTTCTTC	CASSRRASGGAGEQFF